This T cell receptor (beta chain) originates from a study of graft-versus-host responses after intestinal transplantation. Study summary: Recipients across the board were started on anti-thymocyte globulin induction, then kept on tacrolimus and steroids for around 3 years.

General study findings and limits: Among circulating GvH clones, peak levels were associated with early post-transplant declines in HvG clones. GvH clones surfaced in recipient marrow, some emerging earlier in ileum or blood. Graft-donor T cell macrochimerism in patients accompanied high graft-versus-host to host-versus-graft clonal ratios in allografts.

Libraries were prepared by immunoSEQ multiplex PCR; TCRdb keeps only in-frame clonotypes and omits some of them. The sample records 90,000 or so clones, approximately 78% being singletons. Notes on this clone: What it binds is unknown.

Germline values: CDR1 PRHDT, CDR2 FYEKMQ (reference sequence). Trimming left V 1 base short and J 0 bases short, with 10 bases between. There are 15 residues in the CDR3. The source material was unstimulated CD4+ T cells sorted from spleen or lymph node cells, sampled before intestinal transplant. This receptor was identified in a human donor who received an intestinal transplant. The V call is TRBV13, the J call TRBJ2-7; tentative D call: TRBD2 (5 bases). The CDR3 sequence is CASSLAGTISYEQYF. For the CDR3, the DNA is TGTGCCAGCAGCTTAGCGGGAACGATCTCCTACGAGCAGTACTTC.